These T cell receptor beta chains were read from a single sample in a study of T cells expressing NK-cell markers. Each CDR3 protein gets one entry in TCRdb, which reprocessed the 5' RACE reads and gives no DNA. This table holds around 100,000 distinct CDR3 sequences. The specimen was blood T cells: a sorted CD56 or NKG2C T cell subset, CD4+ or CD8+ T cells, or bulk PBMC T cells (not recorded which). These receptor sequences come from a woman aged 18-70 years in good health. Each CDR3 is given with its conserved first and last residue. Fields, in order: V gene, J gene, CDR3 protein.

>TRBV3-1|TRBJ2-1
CASSPMTSGNEQFF
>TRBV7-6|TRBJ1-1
CASSLGGAPTEAFF
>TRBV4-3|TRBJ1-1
CASSQDRYITEAFF
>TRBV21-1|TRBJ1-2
CASSNRDSYGYTF
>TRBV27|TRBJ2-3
CASRHTDTQYF
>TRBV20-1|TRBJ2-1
CSAVAFESVYNEQFF
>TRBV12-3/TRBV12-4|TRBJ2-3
CASSLFPGGDVTDTQYF
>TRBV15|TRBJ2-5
CATRRDNQETQYF
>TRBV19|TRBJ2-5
CASRDDETQYF
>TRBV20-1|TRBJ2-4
CSAREGAIQYF
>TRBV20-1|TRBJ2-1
CSASGITAGKNNEQFF
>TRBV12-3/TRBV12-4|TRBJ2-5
CASSPGSWETQYF
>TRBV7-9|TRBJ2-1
CASSLGSLEGYNEQFF
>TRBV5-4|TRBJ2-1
CASSLTGTNEQFF
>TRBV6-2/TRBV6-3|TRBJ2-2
CASRTGTSNTGELFF
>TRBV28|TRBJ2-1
CASAIAVSSNEQFF
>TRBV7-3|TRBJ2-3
CASSLGLAPGTDTQYF
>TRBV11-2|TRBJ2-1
CASSFTTGSYNEQFF
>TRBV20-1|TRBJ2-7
CSASHRRDSFTYEQYF
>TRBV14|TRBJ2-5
CASSQGSGTWGAEETQYF
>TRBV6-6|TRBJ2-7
CASSQGITYEQYF
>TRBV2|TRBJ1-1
CASSAGWGWTEAFF
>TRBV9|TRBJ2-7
CASSLGGPSYEQYF
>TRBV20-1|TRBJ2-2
CSAIPNGQAGTGVVFF
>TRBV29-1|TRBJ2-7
CSVFGTSYEQYF
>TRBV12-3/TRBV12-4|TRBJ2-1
CASSLRDRHNNEQFF
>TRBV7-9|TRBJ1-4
CASSATGTDNEKLFF
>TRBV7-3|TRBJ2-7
CASSLMLAGDPEQYF
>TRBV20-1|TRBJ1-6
CSARAREALSNSPLHF
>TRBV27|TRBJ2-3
CASSLGPGGSSDTQYF